A single sample gave rise to the 24 T cell receptor beta chains below, sequenced in a study of T cell responses to AZD1222 COVID-19 vaccine. Generated by immunoSEQ multiplex PCR, the TCRdb table keeps only in-frame clones and is missing some. The sample has roughly 200,000 clones; roughly nine tenths are singletons. The material was peripheral blood, obtained 28 days after the second dose of the MenACWY control vaccine. These TCRs come from an adult who received the MenACWY meningococcal vaccine as a control.

V gene TRBV25-1 combines with J gene TRBJ2-7, with no clear D. V was shortened by 5 bases and J by 6 bases, with 11 bases between the two germline ends. The CDR3 sequence is 12 residues long. CDR1 is MGHDK, CDR2 SYGVNS, per germline. CDR3: CASSILSGEQYF. CDR3 DNA sequence: TGTGCCAGCAGTATCCTATCTGGCGAGCAGTACTTC.

A single count supports this clone. This chain uses TRBV24-1 with TRBJ1-1, with TRBD1 matching 11 bases. The CDR3 covers 16 residues. The J segment lost 4 bases and the V segment lost 3 bases, leaving 6 bases of the junction unmatched. Germline V gives CDR1 KGHDR, CDR2 SFDVKD. The CDR3 sequence is CATSDGGQGDRTEAFF. Written as DNA, the CDR3 is TGTGCCACCAGTGATGGGGGACAGGGGGATCGCACTGAAGCTTTCTTT.

V and J are TRBV18 and TRBJ2-2; maybe TRBD1 (5 bases). CDR1 is KGHSH and CDR2 is LQKENI in the germline V gene. Deletions cut 5 bases from V and 2 bases from J, with 9 bases between. The CDR3 is 14 amino acids. DNA for the CDR3: TGTGCCAGCTCATCACAGGTTAACACCGGGGAGCTGTTTTTT. Amino acid sequence: CASSSQVNTGELFF.

The CDR3 protein is CASIPGGTGELFF. DNA of the CDR3: TGTGCCAGCATTCCCGGGGGGACCGGGGAGCTGTTTTTT. The genes are TRBV7-9 and TRBJ2-2; TRBD2 matches at 7 bases. V trimming: 7 bases; J trimming: 5 bases; junction bases outside the gene matches: 4. This CDR3 spans 13 amino acids. Germline V gives CDR1 SEHNR, CDR2 FQNEAQ (reference sequence). The full variable domain, rest sourced from reference TRBV7-9 and TRBJ2-2, is DTGVSQNPRHKITKRGQNVTFRCDPISEHNRLYWYRQTLGQGPEFLTYFQNEAQLEKSRLLSDRFSAERPKGSFSTLEIQRTEQGDSAMYLCASIPGGTGELFFGEGSRLTVL.

This chain links TRBV28 with TRBJ2-5; unclear D gene. The germline V and J ends were trimmed by 4 bases and 2 bases, with 14 bases remaining between them. CDR3 length: 15 residues. The germline V gene has CDR1 MDHEN and CDR2 SYDVKM. The chain's CDR3 is CASSSVAPPQETQYF. The CDR3 DNA reads TGTGCCAGCAGTTCCGTAGCTCCCCCGCAAGAGACCCAGTACTTC.

The rearrangement uses TRBV7-2 and TRBJ1-2; D unclear. Germline CDR1 SGHTA, CDR2 FQGNSA. The length of the CDR3 is 14 residues. The V and J ends lost 5 bases and 4 bases respectively, with 14 bases between them. CDR3 coding DNA: TGTGCCAGCAGCCAAGTGATGGCAGGCTATGGCTACACCTTC. It specifies CASSQVMAGYGYTF.

The chain links TRBV15 to TRBJ2-3; D is uncertain. CDR3 length equals 15 residues. CDR1 LNHNV and CDR2 YYDKDF come from the germline V gene (reference sequence). Trimming stripped 3 bases from V and 0 bases from J, with 10 bases between. CDR3 region: CATSSAGSSTDTQYF. Here the CDR3 DNA reads TGTGCCACCAGCAGCGCCGGGTCTAGCACAGATACGCAGTATTTT.

This clone was seen a handful of times. V gene TRBV3-1 (or the pseudogene TRBV3-2) combines with J gene TRBJ2-1; TRBD2 aligns across 12 bases. Trimming took 0 bases from V and 6 from J; bases not matched to a gene: 3. Germline lookup yields CDR1 LGHDT and CDR2 YNNKEL (reference sequence). The CDR3 covers 16 residues. In DNA, the CDR3 is TGTGCCAGCAGCCAAGAAAGACTAGCGGGAGTCAATGAGCAGTTCTTC. This gives the protein CASSQERLAGVNEQFF.

The rearrangement joins TRBV4-3 to TRBJ1-2, with 8 bases lining up with TRBD1. Trimming at V came to 1 base and at J to 10 bases, leaving 8 bases not matched to a gene. The CDR3 covers 14 residues. Germline values: CDR1 LGHNA, CDR2 YSLEER. CDR3: CASSQAGTGTPYTF. CDR3 nucleotides: TGCGCCAGCAGCCAAGCCGGGACAGGAACTCCCTACACCTTC.

In its sample, this clone was seen a few times. Written as DNA, the CDR3 is TGTGCCAGCAGCCCACTAGCGGGAGACTACAATGAGCAGTTCTTC. This codes for CASSPLAGDYNEQFF. The chain has TRBV7-3 and TRBJ2-1, with TRBD2 identical over 11 bases. V trimming: 5 bases; J trimming: 3 bases; junction bases outside the gene matches: 3. This CDR3 has 15 amino acids. Germline CDR1 and CDR2: SGHTA and FQGTGA. The whole variable domain, remainder taken from reference TRBV7-3 and TRBJ2-1, is GAGVSQTPSNKVTEKGKYVELRCDPISGHTALYWYRQSLGQGPEFLIYFQGTGAADDSGLPNDRFFAVRPEGSVSTLKIQRTERGDSAVYLCASSPLAGDYNEQFFGPGTRLTVL.

The J gene is TRBJ1-2, the V gene TRBV7-9; the D is unclear. Germline loops: CDR1 SEHNR, CDR2 FQNEAQ (reference sequence). Trimming shortened V by 2 bases and J by 4 bases, and 11 bases separated the two germline ends. The CDR3 consists of 14 residues. CDR3 residues: CASSLPTPGYGYTF. The CDR3 DNA reads as TGTGCCAGCAGCTTACCCACGCCCGGCTATGGCTACACCTTC.

This chain joins TRBV5-4 and TRBJ1-3; TRBD1 agrees at 8 bases. Germline CDR1 is SGHNT and CDR2 is YYREEE (reference sequence). J gave up 3 bases and V 4 bases, and 9 bases lay outside the gene matches. The CDR3 runs 16 residues. The CDR3 sequence is CASSGTGQGGGNTIYF. Written as DNA, the CDR3 is TGTGCCAGCAGCGGAACCGGACAGGGAGGTGGAAACACCATATATTTT.

The chain carries TRBV3-1 (or the pseudogene TRBV3-2) and TRBJ2-2, with D perhaps matching TRBD1 or TRBD2 (5 bases each). Germline assignment: CDR1 LGHDT and CDR2 YNNKEL (reference sequence). The CDR3 covers 20 residues. V gave up 0 bases and J gave up 1 base, with 21 bases separating them. CDR3 region: CASSQDGTPKTAKNTGELFF. CDR3 coding DNA: TGTGCCAGCAGCCAAGACGGGACGCCAAAGACAGCGAAGAACACCGGGGAGCTGTTTTTT.

J is TRBJ2-2 and V is TRBV24-1, with TRBD1 identical over 8 bases. The V gene end was trimmed by 1 base and the J gene end by 1 base; junction bases not matched to a gene: 4. This CDR3 region has 17 residues. CDR1 is KGHDR, CDR2 SFDVKD, per germline. The chain's CDR3 is CATSDFLGTGNTGELFF. CDR3 sequence (DNA): TGTGCCACCAGTGATTTCTTGGGGACAGGGAACACCGGGGAGCTGTTTTTT.

The chain employs TRBV3-1 (or the pseudogene TRBV3-2) and TRBJ1-2, with a weak D call TRBD1 (6 bases). CDR3 length equals 17 residues. CDR1 and CDR2 from the germline V gene are LGHDT and YNNKEL (reference sequence). Between the trimmed V and J ends, which lost 4 bases and 8 bases, there was a span of 26 bases. CDR3 sequence reads: CASSPIGRDTVPKGYTF. CDR3 nucleotides: TGTGCCAGCAGCCCCATAGGTCGGGACACTGTTCCTAAGGGCTACACCTTC.

Points on this clone: Other DNA sequences in the same sample also yield this CDR3. This chain joins TRBV12-3 or TRBV12-4 and TRBJ2-7; weak D call: TRBD2 (6 bases). This CDR3 is built from 12 residues. The V gene lost 8 bases and the J gene lost 2 bases, with 10 bases spanning the gap. The CDR3: CASGRRAYEQYF. The CDR3 DNA reads as TGTGCCAGCGGTAGGAGGGCCTACGAGCAGTACTTC.

V and J are TRBV7-9 and TRBJ1-1; D not resolved. V shed 7 bases and J shed 6 bases, with 18 bases lying between them. From germline, CDR1 is SEHNR and CDR2 FQNEAQ (reference sequence). The CDR3 contains 14 residues. CDR3 coding DNA: TGTGCCAGCACTGTGTCGGGGATTGGCGCTGAAGCTTTCTTT. Protein: CASTVSGIGAEAFF.

This clone was recorded only once. The chain couples TRBV24-1 to TRBJ2-3, with a tentative D call TRBD1 (6 bases). The CDR3 length is 16 residues. Between the trimmed V and J ends, which lost 3 bases and 4 bases, there was a span of 16 bases. Germline lookup yields CDR1 KGHDR and CDR2 SFDVKD. CDR3 nucleotides: TGTGCCACCAGTGATCCGGACAGCCTCGATGCAGATACGCAGTATTTT. It translates to CATSDPDSLDADTQYF.

The chain carries TRBV29-1 and TRBJ1-5; D possibly corresponds to TRBD1 (6 bases). Trimming cost V 6 bases and J 3 bases, with 12 bases left between them. The CDR3 length is 13 residues. CDR1 SQVTM and CDR2 ANQGSEA come from the germline V gene. CDR3 sequence reads: CSVKTGNNQPQHF. The CDR3 DNA is TGCAGCGTCAAAACAGGGAACAATCAGCCCCAGCATTTT.

This chain connects TRBV23-1 to TRBJ2-1; maybe TRBD2 (6 bases). TRBV23-1 is an ORF, and what it does is uncertain. The CDR3 has 16 amino acids. V was shortened by 2 bases and J by 5 bases, with 16 bases between the two germline ends. CDR3 bases: TGCGCCAGCAGTCAACCCTGGAGGGGCGGTCACAATGAGCAGTTCTTC. Its protein product is CASSQPWRGGHNEQFF.

The CDR3: CASSLSNEQFF. CDR3 sequence (DNA): TGTGCCAGTAGTCTCTCCAATGAGCAGTTCTTC. The V and J genes are TRBV19 and TRBJ2-1; D remains ambiguous. The CDR3 contains 11 residues. Trimming left V 5 bases short and J 6 bases short, with 5 bases between. The germline gives CDR1 LNHDA, CDR2 SQIVND (reference sequence).

The chain couples TRBV7-9 to TRBJ1-4; possibly TRBD1 for D (5 bases). Germline loops: CDR1 SEHNR, CDR2 FQNEAQ (reference sequence). The CDR3 covers 15 residues. With 6 bases removed from V and 7 bases from J, the gap between germline ends came to 18 bases. The CDR3 protein is CASRPVSGAGEKLFF. The CDR3, as DNA: TGTGCCAGCAGACCTGTATCCGGGGCCGGTGAAAAACTGTTTTTT.

The chain combines TRBV7-2 with TRBJ1-1; D is possibly TRBD1 (5 bases). Between the trimmed V and J ends, which lost 5 bases and 5 bases, there was a span of 18 bases. CDR3 length equals 15 residues. Germline assignment: CDR1 SGHTA and CDR2 FQGNSA. The CDR3 bases are TGTGCCAGCAGCCGCGGGGCAGGAGATTATACTGAAGCTTTCTTT. Amino acids: CASSRGAGDYTEAFF.

V is TRBV4-3 and J is TRBJ1-1; the match to TRBD1 covers 7 bases. The CDR3 is 16 residues long. The germline CDR1 and CDR2 sequences are LGHNA and YSLEER. J lost 3 bases, V lost 1 base, and 8 bases had no gene match. As DNA, the CDR3 is TGCGCCAGCAGCCAAGCGTGGGACAGCCTCTACACTGAAGCTTTCTTT. This sequence encodes CASSQAWDSLYTEAFF.